This T cell receptor beta chain came from a study of OX40 agonist ivuxolimab in advanced cancers. At the level of the whole study: Ivuxolimab was a fully human IgG2 agonistic monoclonal antibody targeting the costimulatory receptor OX40 (CD134). Intravenous ivuxolimab was administered to patients every 2 weeks at six dose levels: 0.01, 0.1, 0.3, 1.5, 3 and 10 mg/kg. Among the roughly 52 dose-escalation patients, about 19 had hepatocellular carcinoma, roughly 15 melanoma, 9 renal cell carcinoma and 9 head and neck cancer. In the dose-escalation cohort, 82.7% of patients were male, and the mean age was approximately 60 years, with a range of about 23 to 90. Prior anti-PD-1, anti-PD-L1 or anti-CTLA-4 therapy was permitted, and about two fifths of dose-escalation patients had received checkpoint inhibitors. Three dose-escalation patients achieved partial responses, one with hepatocellular carcinoma and two with cutaneous melanoma. Peripheral TCRbeta sequencing aimed to test whether ivuxolimab altered TCR sequence diversity and caused clonal T-cell expansion. The paper describes the monotherapy dose-escalation part (N of about 55 patients) of the phase I trial of ivuxolimab. Overall study outcomes, separate from this receptor: Antigen specificity was not determined for the clonally expanded peripheral T cells. In the 0.1-3.0 mg/kg groups, partial responders were among the patients with the lowest normalized peripheral clonal expansion, particularly in CD8+ T cells. At doses of 0.1 to 3.0 mg/kg, clonal expansion of both CD4+ and CD8+ blood T cells was observed from baseline to week 6. Low levels of normalized T-cell clonal expansion were also shown by some nonresponding patients. On average, CD8+ T cells showed more expanded clones than CD4+ T cells after ivuxolimab.

Measured from the cysteine to the phenylalanine, the CDR3 is 13 residues long. Only the CDR3 portion is preserved as DNA: 39 bases, with reading frame beginning at the first base. Looking up the germline V gene yields CDR1 SNHLY and CDR2 FYNNEI. V was cut back by 6 bases and J by 7 bases, leaving a gap of 10 bases between them. Patients with a history of autoimmune disease or receiving systemic immunosuppression were excluded from the trial. Peripheral blood for TCR sequencing was collected from all dose cohorts at baseline, on cycle 4 day 1, and on cycle 7 day 1. Samples came from an open-label, multicenter, first-in-human phase I dose-escalation trial of ivuxolimab. Adults with locally advanced or metastatic head and neck squamous cell, hepatocellular, melanoma or renal cell carcinoma were enrolled in the trial. Before TCR sequencing, CD4+ and CD8+ T cells were separately sorted from peripheral blood.

For sequencing of the TCRbeta CDR3 region, genomic DNA was extracted from the sorted cells. The immunoSEQ Assay was used for sequencing of TCRbeta CDR3 regions. TCRdb mirrors the immuneACCESS table, restricted to in-frame sequences. Some clones are absent from its copies; in checked studies, under half trace to an unresolved V gene, and the reason for the others is unknown. This sample is represented by roughly 64,000 clones; roughly 80% of them were singletons. Jointly, the top ten make up approximately 5.2% of the sample. Concerning this clone: The clone's antigen remains unknown. Base qualities are not at hand, and no much larger clone is one base apart.

Specimen: CD4+ or CD8+ T cells sorted from blood, collected in a trial of the OX40 agonist ivuxolimab. The clonotype originates from an adult with an advanced solid tumor such as melanoma, head and neck, liver or kidney cancer. The rearranged segments are TRBV2 and TRBJ1-6; too little of a D gene remains to name it. The bases are TGTGCCAGCAGCGCCGGGTGGAATTCACCCCTCCACTTT. This translates into CASSAGWNSPLHF.